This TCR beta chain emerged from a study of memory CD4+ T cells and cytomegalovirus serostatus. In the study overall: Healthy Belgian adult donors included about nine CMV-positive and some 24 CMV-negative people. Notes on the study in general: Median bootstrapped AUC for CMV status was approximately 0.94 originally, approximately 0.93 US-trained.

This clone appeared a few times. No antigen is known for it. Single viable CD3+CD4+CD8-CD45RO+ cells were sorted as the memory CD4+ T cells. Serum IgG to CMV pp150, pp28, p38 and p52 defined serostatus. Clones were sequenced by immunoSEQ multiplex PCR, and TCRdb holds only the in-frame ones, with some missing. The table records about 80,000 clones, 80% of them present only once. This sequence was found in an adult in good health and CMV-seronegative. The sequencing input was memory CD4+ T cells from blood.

CDR3 bases: TGTGCCAGTAGTAAGGGGGGCTTGGGCACTGAAGCTTTCTTT. Protein sequence: CASSKGGLGTEAFF. The chain combines TRBV19 with TRBJ1-1; the D gene is possibly TRBD1 (6 bases). The length of the CDR3 is 14 residues. The V gene lost 4 bases and the J gene lost 4 bases, with 13 bases spanning the gap. Germline lookup yields CDR1 LNHDA and CDR2 SQIVND (reference sequence).